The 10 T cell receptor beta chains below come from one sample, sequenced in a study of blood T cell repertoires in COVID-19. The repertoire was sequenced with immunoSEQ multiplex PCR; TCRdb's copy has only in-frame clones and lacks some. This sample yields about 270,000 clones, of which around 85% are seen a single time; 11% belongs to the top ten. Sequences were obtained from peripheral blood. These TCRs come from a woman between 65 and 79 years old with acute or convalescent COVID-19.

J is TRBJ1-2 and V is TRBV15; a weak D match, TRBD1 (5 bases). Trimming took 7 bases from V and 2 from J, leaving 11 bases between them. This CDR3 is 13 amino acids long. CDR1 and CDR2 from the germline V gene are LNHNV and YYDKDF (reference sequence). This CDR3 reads CATNLGGNYGYTF. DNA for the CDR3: TGTGCCACCAACCTTGGGGGGAACTATGGCTACACCTTC.

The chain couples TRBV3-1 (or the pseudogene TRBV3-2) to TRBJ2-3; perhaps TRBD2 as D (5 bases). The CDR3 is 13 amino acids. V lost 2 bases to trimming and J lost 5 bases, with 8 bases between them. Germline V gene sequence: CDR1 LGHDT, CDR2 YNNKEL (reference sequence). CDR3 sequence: CASSQRGRDTQYF. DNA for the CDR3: TGTGCCAGCAGCCAACGTGGGAGAGATACGCAGTATTTT.

The DNA for the CDR3 is TGTGCCAGCAGCTTACAGGGACGTGGGGCCAACGTCCTGACTTTC. It specifies CASSLQGRGANVLTF. The chain has TRBV5-4 and TRBJ2-6, with D tentatively TRBD1 (6 bases). Germline assignment: CDR1 SGHNT and CDR2 YYREEE (reference sequence). V was clipped by 2 bases and J by 3 bases, with 9 bases between them. The CDR3 covers 15 residues. The entire variable domain, with the rest obtained from reference TRBV5-4 and TRBJ2-6, is as follows: ETGVTQSPTHLIKTRGQQVTLRCSSQSGHNTVSWYQQALGQGPQFIFQYYREEENGRGNFPPRFSGLQFPNYSSELNVNALELDDSALYLCASSLQGRGANVLTFGAGSRLTVL.

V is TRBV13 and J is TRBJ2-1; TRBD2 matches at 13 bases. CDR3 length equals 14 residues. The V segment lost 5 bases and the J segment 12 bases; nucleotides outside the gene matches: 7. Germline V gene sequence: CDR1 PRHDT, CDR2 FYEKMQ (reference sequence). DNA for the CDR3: TGTGCCAGCAGCGATGGGACTAGCGGGGAGGGGCAGTTCTTC. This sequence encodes CASSDGTSGEGQFF.

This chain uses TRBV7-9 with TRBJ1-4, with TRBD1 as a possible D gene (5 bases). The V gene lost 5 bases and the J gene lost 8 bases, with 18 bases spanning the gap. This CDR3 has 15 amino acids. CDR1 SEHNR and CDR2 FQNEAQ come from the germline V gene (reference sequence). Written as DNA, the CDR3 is TGTGCCAGCAGCCCCATTTCCAGGGTCGCGGAAAAACTGTTTTTT. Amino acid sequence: CASSPISRVAEKLFF.

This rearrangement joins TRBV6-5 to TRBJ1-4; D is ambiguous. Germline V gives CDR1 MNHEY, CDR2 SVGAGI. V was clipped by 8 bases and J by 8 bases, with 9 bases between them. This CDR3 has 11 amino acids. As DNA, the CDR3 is TGTGCCAGCTACTTGTCCGAAAAACTGTTTTTT. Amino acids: CASYLSEKLFF.

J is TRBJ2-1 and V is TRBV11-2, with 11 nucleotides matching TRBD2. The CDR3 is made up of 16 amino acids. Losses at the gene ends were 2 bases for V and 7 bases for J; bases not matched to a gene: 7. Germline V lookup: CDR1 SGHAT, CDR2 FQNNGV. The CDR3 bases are TGTGCCAGCAGCTTAAAGGGTAGCGGGGGGGCAAATGAGCAGTTCTTC. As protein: CASSLKGSGGANEQFF.

CDR3 region: CASSVGQVGGSAYTF. The CDR3 DNA sequence: TGTGCCAGCAGCGTAGGACAGGTGGGAGGGAGTGCCTACACCTTC. The chain has TRBV9 and TRBJ1-2; tentative D call: TRBD1 (6 bases). CDR1 and CDR2 from the germline V gene are SGDLS and YYNGEE. V lost 0 bases to trimming and J lost 10 bases, with 19 bases between them. CDR3 length: 15 residues.

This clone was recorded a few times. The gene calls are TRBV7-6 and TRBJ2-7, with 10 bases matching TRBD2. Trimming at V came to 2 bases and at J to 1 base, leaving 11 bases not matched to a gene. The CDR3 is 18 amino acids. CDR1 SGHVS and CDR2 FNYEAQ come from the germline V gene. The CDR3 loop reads CASSLTSPGLARSYEQYF. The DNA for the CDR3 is TGTGCCAGCAGCTTAACGTCACCGGGACTAGCGAGATCCTACGAGCAGTACTTC. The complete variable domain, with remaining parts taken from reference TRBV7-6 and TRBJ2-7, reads GAGVSQSPRYKVTKRGQDVALRCDPISGHVSLYWYRQALGQGPEFLTYFNYEAQQDKSGLPNDRFSAERPEGSISTLTIQRTEQRDSAMYRCASSLTSPGLARSYEQYFGPGTRLTVT.

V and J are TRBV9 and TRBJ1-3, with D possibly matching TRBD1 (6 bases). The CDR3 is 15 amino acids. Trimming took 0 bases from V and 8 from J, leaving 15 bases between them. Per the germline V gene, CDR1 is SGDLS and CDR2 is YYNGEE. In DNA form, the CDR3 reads TGTGCCAGCAGCGTAGCAGGGGCAGGTCGGGACACCATATATTTT. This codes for CASSVAGAGRDTIYF.